The 19 T cell receptor beta chains listed next were all sequenced from one sample in a study of T cells expressing NK-cell markers. Reprocessing the 5' RACE reads, TCRdb reports a single entry for every CDR3 protein and omits DNA. The sample holds around 470,000 distinct CDR3 sequences. Sequences were obtained from blood T cells: a sorted CD56 or NKG2C T cell subset, CD4+ or CD8+ T cells, or bulk PBMC T cells (not recorded which). The receptors stem from a woman in her 50s in good health.

The chain joins TRBV5-6 to TRBJ1-1; TCRdb's D gene call, TRBD1, goes unchecked for lack of DNA. Germline V gene data show CDR1 as SGHDT and CDR2 as YYEEEE. CDR3 length: 16 residues. The CDR3 loop is CASSLDRGLVNTEAFF.

V gene TRBV11-2 combines with J gene TRBJ2-2; TCRdb gives TRBD1 as the D gene, but with no DNA this cannot be confirmed. CDR1 is SGHAT and CDR2 is FQNNGV in the germline V gene. The CDR3 totals 18 residues. CDR3 amino acids: CASSSRGRGLPNTGELFF.

The V call is TRBV3-1, the J call TRBJ2-3. The CDR3 has 12 residues. The V gene's germline CDR1 is LGHDT and CDR2 YNNKEL (reference sequence). CDR3 in amino acids: CASSPAQNTQYF.

This chain joins TRBV7-9 and TRBJ2-2. Germline V gene data show CDR1 as SEHNR and CDR2 as FQNEAQ (reference sequence). This CDR3 has 16 residues. CDR3 amino acids: CASSLLGSLKTGELFF.

This chain links TRBV24-1 with TRBJ2-1; TCRdb designates TRBD2, a call that cannot be tested without DNA. CDR1 KGHDR and CDR2 SFDVKD come from the germline V gene. CDR3 size: 15 residues. CDR3 residues: CATSDTSGKYNEQFF.

This chain joins TRBV4-1 and TRBJ2-5; TCRdb selects TRBD1, and the lack of DNA leaves this call unchecked. Germline V lookup: CDR1 MGHRA, CDR2 YSYEKL. This CDR3 comprises 15 residues. This CDR3 reads CASSQGQGSQETQYF.

The chain uses TRBV5-6 and TRBJ2-1. The CDR3 sequence is 13 residues long. CDR1 is SGHDT, CDR2 YYEEEE, per germline. The CDR3 is CASSGWWETQQFF.

This chain connects TRBV20-1 to TRBJ1-5; the D call of TRBD1 rests on TCRdb alone, since no DNA is present to check it. The CDR3 is 13 residues long. From germline, CDR1 is DFQATT and CDR2 SNEGSKA (reference sequence). CDR3 residues: CSALPGPNQPQHF.

This chain links TRBV4-2 with TRBJ2-3; no DNA is available, so the TRBD2 call from TCRdb remains unchecked. The length of the CDR3 is 17 residues. Germline CDR1 and CDR2: LGHNA and YNFKEQ. This CDR3 is CASSQVGTGGRGDTQYF.

J is TRBJ2-3 and V is TRBV10-3; checking the TCRdb D call of TRBD2 is not possible without DNA. This CDR3 has 14 residues. CDR1 is ENHRY, CDR2 SYGVKD, per germline. The CDR3 loop is CAISVGGASSTQYF.

The V gene is TRBV29-1, the J gene TRBJ1-1. This CDR3 comprises 11 residues. CDR1 is SQVTM, CDR2 ANQGSEA, per germline. The CDR3 sequence is CSGRVGTEAFF.

This chain uses TRBV6-6 with TRBJ1-1. Germline V gene data show CDR1 as MNHNY and CDR2 as SVGAGI (reference sequence). The CDR3 is made up of 12 amino acids. CDR3 loop: CASSLKSYEAFF.

J is TRBJ2-1 and V is TRBV29-1; TCRdb lists TRBD2, though no DNA is available to test this call. Germline V CDR1 and CDR2: SQVTM, ANQGSEA. The CDR3 is 15 residues long. CDR3 sequence: CSASTEAGGPNEQFF.

This sequence joins TRBV7-3 and TRBJ1-1; TCRdb's D call, TRBD1, is unchecked because there is no DNA. Germline lookup yields CDR1 SGHTA and CDR2 FQGTGA. CDR3 length: 16 amino acids. Here the CDR3 reads CASSLGSSMGQGEAFF.

J is TRBJ2-3 and V is TRBV3-1; TCRdb calls TRBD1, which cannot be checked without DNA. The V gene's germline CDR1 is LGHDT and CDR2 YNNKEL (reference sequence). The CDR3 is 14 amino acids. CDR3 residues: CASSQSTGTDTQYF.

V usage is TRBV5-5 and J usage is TRBJ2-1; TCRdb designates TRBD2, a call that cannot be tested without DNA. This CDR3 is 14 amino acids long. Germline CDR1 SGHKS, CDR2 YYEKEE (reference sequence). The CDR3 loop reads CASSPSELVDEQFF.

V gene TRBV12-3 or TRBV12-4 combines with J gene TRBJ1-6. CDR3 length: 13 amino acids. This CDR3 is CASSLKEGSPLHF.

V is TRBV24-1 and J is TRBJ1-3. The CDR3 has 16 amino acids. The germline CDR1 and CDR2 sequences are KGHDR and SFDVKD. The CDR3 spells CATSDSAGPSGNTIYF.

The V and J genes are TRBV9 and TRBJ2-5; TCRdb lists TRBD2, though no DNA is available to test this call. CDR1 SGDLS and CDR2 YYNGEE come from the germline V gene. The CDR3 loop spans 17 amino acids. The CDR3: CASSVGTSGSWGETQYF.